This T cell receptor (beta chain) was captured by sequencing in a study of blood T cell repertoires in COVID-19. The wider study: T cells, B-cell-depleted T cells, or PBMCs supplied cDNA or gDNA.

Living in 24 US areas, the participants were between roughly 18 and 90 years of age. Per the study methods: Amplification with reference gene primers provided the estimates of nucleated cell counts. Libraries were prepared by immunoSEQ multiplex PCR; TCRdb keeps only in-frame clonotypes and omits some of them. The V and J calls and clone size come from that table; D and trimming were worked out from the DNA. This table holds about 440,000 clones, roughly 87% found once. The germline gives CDR1 GTSNPN, CDR2 SVGIG (reference sequence). The CDR3 consists of 13 residues. With 8 bases removed from V and 1 base from J, the gap between germline ends came to 11 bases.

V is TRBV30 and J is TRBJ1-4; D call uncertain. The sequence derives from a woman aged 18-29 years with acute COVID-19. Source material: PBMCs or T cells enriched from blood (not recorded which). CDR3 in amino acids: CAGDLGTNEKLFF. The CDR3 region has the DNA TGTGCCGGAGATCTGGGAACTAATGAAAAACTGTTTTTT. The full variable domain, with the rest looked up from reference TRBV30 and TRBJ1-4, is SQTIHQWPATLVQPVGSPLSLECTVEGTSNPNLYWYRQAAGRGLQLLFYSVGIGQISSEVPQNLSASRPQDRQFILSSKKLLLSDSGFYLCAGDLGTNEKLFFGSGTQLSVL.